These 32 T cell receptor beta chains were all obtained from the same sample, sequenced in a study of blood T cell repertoires in COVID-19. Some clones are missing from TCRdb's copy, which holds only in-frame ones; the method was immunoSEQ multiplex PCR. The sample shows a few hundred thousand clones, 90% of them seen only once. The sequenced sample was PBMCs or T cells enriched from blood (not recorded which). The receptors shown here come from a man between 18 and 35 years old who had recovered from COVID-19.

This clone was detected a few times. The chain joins TRBV15 to TRBJ1-5, with D tentatively TRBD1 (5 bases). This CDR3 region has 18 residues. Deletions cut 3 bases from V and 2 bases from J, with 20 bases between. Germline CDR1 is LNHNV and CDR2 is YYDKDF (reference sequence). CDR3 sequence (DNA): TGTGCCACCAGCAGGGGGTCGTTTTTCAGGGAGGGCAATCAGCCCCAGCATTTT. It is translated as CATSRGSFFREGNQPQHF.

This clone was observed a few times. In nucleotides, the CDR3 is TGTGCCAGCAGCCGTGCGACAGGGTGGCAAGAGACCCAGTACTTC. Protein: CASSRATGWQETQYF. The chain recombines TRBV14 with TRBJ2-5, with 7 bases aligning to TRBD1. CDR1 is SGHDN, CDR2 FVKESK, per germline. V gave up 4 bases and J gave up 2 bases; unmatched junction bases: 7. The CDR3 is made up of 15 amino acids.

The V gene is TRBV15, the J gene TRBJ1-6; unclear D gene. CDR1 is LNHNV and CDR2 is YYDKDF in the germline V gene (reference sequence). The CDR3 covers 14 residues. Trimming stripped 3 bases from V and 5 bases from J, with 8 bases between. DNA for the CDR3: TGTGCCACCAGCAGCAGAAGTGATAATTCACCCCTCCACTTT. Amino acids: CATSSRSDNSPLHF.

About this clone itself: One end of the junction fails to match germline, which may point to a read error. This chain uses TRBV7-3 with TRBJ1-1, with D possibly being TRBD1 (6 bases). Germline V gene lookup returns CDR1 SGHTA and CDR2 FQGTGA. The CDR3 is 15 amino acids. CDR3 nucleotides: TGTGCCAGCAGCCTAACGGGCAGGGGCGACACTGAAGCTTTCTTT. Translated: CASSLTGRGDTEAFF.

V gene TRBV12-5 combines with J gene TRBJ1-1; the D is unclear. Trimming stripped 0 bases from V and 7 bases from J, with 12 bases between. The CDR3 loop spans 14 amino acids. Germline CDR1 reads LGHNT; CDR2 reads FRNRAP. The CDR3 reads CASGLVPTVGEAFF. The CDR3 bases are TGTGCTAGTGGTTTGGTACCCACAGTTGGTGAAGCTTTCTTT.

This chain connects TRBV19 to TRBJ2-6; 8 bases agree with TRBD2. CDR1 and CDR2 from the germline V gene are LNHDA and SQIVND (reference sequence). The CDR3 is 17 residues long. The V segment lost 8 bases and the J segment 0 bases; nucleotides outside the gene matches: 9. DNA of the CDR3: TGTGCCAGTGGCATAGCGGGGTACAACTCTGGGGCCAACGTCCTGACTTTC. Protein: CASGIAGYNSGANVLTF.

The V gene is TRBV18, the J gene TRBJ1-6, with D maybe TRBD1 (6 bases). The length of the CDR3 is 16 residues. Germline values: CDR1 KGHSH, CDR2 LQKENI. V gave up 8 bases and J gave up 3 bases, with 17 bases separating them. The CDR3 sequence: CASGPGQQIYNSPLHF. The CDR3 DNA reads TGTGCCAGCGGACCGGGACAACAGATCTATAATTCACCCCTCCACTTT.

The rearrangement links TRBV2 to TRBJ2-4; D is perhaps TRBD2 (5 bases). Per the germline V gene, CDR1 is SNHLY and CDR2 is FYNNEI. CDR3 length: 14 amino acids. V lost 3 bases and J lost 1, with 7 bases in between. CDR3 DNA sequence: TGTGCCAGCAGTGATTTAGCGGCCAAAAACATTCAGTACTTC. This codes for CASSDLAAKNIQYF.

The rearrangement joins TRBV6-2 or TRBV6-3 to TRBJ2-2; 11 nucleotides line up with TRBD2. From germline, CDR1 is MNHEY and CDR2 SVGEGT. Trimming cost V 2 bases and J 1 base; bases outside gene matches: 6. The CDR3 extends over 18 amino acids. In nucleotides, the CDR3 is TGTGCCAGCAGTTACGGACTAGCGGGCATTGGGAACACCGGGGAGCTGTTTTTT. This sequence encodes CASSYGLAGIGNTGELFF.

The J gene is TRBJ1-5, the V gene TRBV27, with D maybe TRBD1 (6 bases). Germline loops: CDR1 MNHEY, CDR2 SMNVEV (reference sequence). Trimming took off 5 bases at V and 9 bases at J, with 17 bases between the two ends. This CDR3 spans 14 amino acids. The CDR3, as DNA: TGTGCCAGCAGTCCCGGGACATTTTTCGGGCCCCAGCATTTT. Its protein product is CASSPGTFFGPQHF.

The chain recombines TRBV12-3 or TRBV12-4 with TRBJ1-6; 9 bases line up with TRBD1. Unmatched junction bases numbered 9, after V lost 7 bases and J lost 14 bases. The CDR3 consists of 13 residues. The CDR3 here is CASKAGQGATLHF. CDR3 nucleotides: TGTGCCAGCAAAGCGGGACAGGGTGCCACCCTCCACTTT.

The chain uses TRBV2 and TRBJ1-2; 11 bases fit TRBD1. The V gene's germline CDR1 is SNHLY and CDR2 FYNNEI. V trimming: 6 bases; J trimming: 3 bases; junction bases outside the gene matches: 6. The length of the CDR3 is 15 residues. CDR3 amino acids: CASSERGQGDYGYTF. The CDR3 nucleotides read TGTGCCAGCAGCGAAAGGGGACAGGGGGACTATGGCTACACCTTC.

The gene calls are TRBV2 and TRBJ2-7, with D possibly being TRBD1 (5 bases). Trimming left V 7 bases short and J 4 bases short, with 11 bases between. Germline lookup yields CDR1 SNHLY and CDR2 FYNNEI. The CDR3 spans 12 residues. The CDR3 sequence: CASKDSMYEQYF. CDR3 nucleotide sequence: TGTGCCAGCAAAGACAGTATGTACGAGCAGTACTTC.

V is TRBV5-1 and J is TRBJ2-7; 7 bases are a match to TRBD1. This CDR3 is 14 amino acids long. Trimming removed 4 bases from V and 1 base from J; junction bases left unmatched: 5. The germline CDR1 and CDR2 sequences are SGHRS and YFSETQ. The CDR3 is CASSQGQSSYEQYF. CDR3 in DNA: TGCGCCAGCAGCCAGGGACAGTCGTCCTACGAGCAGTACTTC.

This clone was observed once. The chain joins TRBV28 to TRBJ2-5; 9 bases are shared with TRBD1. Per the germline V gene, CDR1 is MDHEN and CDR2 is SYDVKM. Trimming cost V 8 bases and J 5 bases; bases outside gene matches: 12. CDR3 length: 15 amino acids. Here the CDR3 DNA reads TGTGCCAGCCTCCGGGACAGGGCTCAGGTGGAGACCCAGTACTTC. It specifies CASLRDRAQVETQYF.

This rearrangement joins TRBV28 to TRBJ1-5; D gene ambiguous. Trimming removed 3 bases from V and 9 bases from J, with 15 bases in between. In germline, CDR1 is MDHEN, CDR2 SYDVKM. The length of the CDR3 is 14 residues. CDR3 protein: CASSLAANPWPQHF. The DNA of the CDR3 is TGTGCCAGCAGTTTGGCAGCGAATCCTTGGCCCCAGCATTTT.

The rearrangement links TRBV5-4 to TRBJ2-2; D ambiguous. This CDR3 contains 14 residues. Germline V gene sequence: CDR1 SGHNT, CDR2 YYREEE (reference sequence). Trimming pared 0 bases from V and 6 bases from J, leaving 9 bases between. CDR3 in amino acids: CASSLDGFSGELFF. The CDR3 nucleotides read TGTGCCAGCAGCTTGGACGGGTTCTCCGGGGAGCTGTTTTTT.

This chain joins TRBV4-1 and TRBJ1-1; 8 bases map to TRBD1. Trimming at V came to 2 bases and at J to 6 bases, leaving 11 bases not matched to a gene. This CDR3 region has 16 residues. Looked up from germline, CDR1 is MGHRA and CDR2 is YSYEKL. In DNA, the CDR3 is TGCGCCAGCAGCCAACAGGACAGGGAATTTGGGGCTGAAGCTTTCTTT. The encoded protein is CASSQQDREFGAEAFF.

This chain joins TRBV9 and TRBJ1-1, with 11 bases aligning to TRBD1. The V and J ends lost 3 bases and 4 bases, in that order; junction bases with no gene match: 5. There are 15 residues in the CDR3. Germline assignment: CDR1 SGDLS and CDR2 YYNGEE. The CDR3 nucleotides are TGTGCCAGCAGCGCCCACGGACAGGGGGCCACTGAAGCTTTCTTT. Translation gives CASSAHGQGATEAFF.

The chain has TRBV5-4 and TRBJ2-7; D might be TRBD2 (5 bases). This CDR3 contains 14 residues. The V gene's germline CDR1 is SGHNT and CDR2 YYREEE (reference sequence). V was trimmed by 4 bases and J by 6 bases, leaving 17 bases between them. DNA of the CDR3: TGTGCCAGCAGCCTATCCCCGTCCGGAGGCGAGCAGTACTTC. Protein sequence: CASSLSPSGGEQYF.

This chain joins TRBV7-9 and TRBJ1-2; 8 positions match TRBD1. After removal of 1 base from V and 7 bases from J, the junction contained 2 bases not matched to a gene. The CDR3 sequence is 13 residues long. The V gene's germline CDR1 is SEHNR and CDR2 FQNEAQ (reference sequence). CDR3 protein: CASSLDDRGGYTF. The DNA for the CDR3 is TGTGCCAGCAGCTTAGACGACAGGGGTGGCTACACCTTC.

V is TRBV18 and J is TRBJ1-1; a possible D gene is TRBD1 (5 bases). Trimming left V 5 bases short and J 1 base short, with 11 bases between. The CDR3 consists of 14 residues. Germline V CDR1 and CDR2: KGHSH, LQKENI. The chain's CDR3 is CASSSTGGNTEAFF. Written as DNA, the CDR3 is TGTGCCAGCTCATCCACAGGTGGGAACACTGAAGCTTTCTTT.

The chain is built from TRBV7-9 and TRBJ1-3; D not certain. The CDR3 covers 15 residues. CDR1 and CDR2 from the germline V gene are SEHNR and FQNEAQ (reference sequence). Trimming pared 3 bases from V and 0 bases from J, leaving 9 bases between. CDR3 protein: CASSFRGSSGNTIYF. CDR3 in DNA: TGTGCCAGCAGCTTTCGGGGTAGCTCTGGAAACACCATATATTTT.

The CDR3 nucleotides read TGCGCCAGCAGTCAGGGATCAACGGCCACTGAAGCTTTCTTT. Translated, it gives CASSQGSTATEAFF. The chain is built from TRBV5-1 and TRBJ1-1, with D perhaps matching TRBD1 (5 bases). Germline assignment: CDR1 SGHRS and CDR2 YFSETQ. Deletions cut 5 bases from V and 4 bases from J, with 15 bases between. There are 14 residues in the CDR3.

The chain combines TRBV11-3 with TRBJ2-1, with D possibly TRBD2 on 6 matching bases. There are 15 residues in the CDR3. Deletions cut 1 base from V and 4 bases from J, with 11 bases between. Germline assignment: CDR1 SGHNT and CDR2 YENEEA. For the CDR3, the DNA is TGTGCCAGCAGCTTAGTGGCGGGACCATACAATGAGCAGTTCTTC. It yields the protein CASSLVAGPYNEQFF.

This clone turned up a few times. The V call is TRBV5-5, the J call TRBJ2-2; D is unclear. Trimming removed 4 bases from V and 1 base from J, with 11 bases in between. This CDR3 contains 15 residues. CDR1 is SGHKS and CDR2 is YYEKEE in the germline V gene (reference sequence). CDR3: CASSPPPRNTGELFF. The CDR3 DNA is TGTGCCAGCAGCCCCCCCCCGCGGAACACCGGGGAGCTGTTTTTT.

This chain joins TRBV29-1 and TRBJ1-5; 8 bases map to TRBD1. CDR1 and CDR2 (germline): SQVTM, ANQGSEA. V gave up 6 bases and J gave up 2 bases; unmatched junction bases: 9. This CDR3 comprises 15 residues. CDR3 region: CSVSGQVGGNQPQHF. The CDR3 DNA follows: TGCAGCGTCTCGGGACAGGTTGGGGGCAATCAGCCCCAGCATTTT.

The rearrangement joins TRBV10-3 to TRBJ1-5; D is possibly TRBD1 (5 bases). The germline V gene has CDR1 ENHRY and CDR2 SYGVKD. With 7 bases removed from V and 4 bases from J, the gap between germline ends came to 8 bases. This CDR3 is built from 12 residues. The CDR3, as DNA: TGTGCCATCAATGACAGAAATCAGCCCCAGCATTTT. It yields the protein CAINDRNQPQHF.

The chain has TRBV16 and TRBJ1-2, with 10 nucleotides matching TRBD1. The V gene's germline CDR1 is KGHSY and CDR2 FQNENV. The junction had 10 bases not matched to a gene; V was cut back by 4 bases and J by 2 bases. CDR3 length: 17 amino acids. This CDR3 is CASSRRTGGVRNYGYTF. CDR3 DNA sequence: TGTGCCAGCAGCCGCCGGACAGGGGGGGTGAGAAACTATGGCTACACCTTC.

The chain recombines TRBV7-3 with TRBJ2-7; D is perhaps TRBD1 (6 bases). The CDR3 covers 13 residues. The V gene's germline CDR1 is SGHTA and CDR2 FQGTGA. Trimming removed 5 bases at V and 5 bases at J, with 13 bases between. CDR3 loop: CASSPSTGNEQYF. Written as DNA, the CDR3 is TGTGCCAGCAGCCCATCTACAGGGAACGAGCAGTACTTC.

A remark on this clone: The sample carries other DNA sequences with the same CDR3. The genes are TRBV5-4 and TRBJ2-7; tentatively, D is TRBD2 (6 bases). This CDR3 contains 14 residues. V lost 0 bases and J lost 1, with 8 bases in between. Germline lookup yields CDR1 SGHNT and CDR2 YYREEE (reference sequence). For the CDR3, the DNA is TGTGCCAGCAGCTTGGCAGGGAGGTCCTACGAGCAGTACTTC. Translation: CASSLAGRSYEQYF. Full variable domain (remainder filled in from reference TRBV5-4 and TRBJ2-7): ETGVTQSPTHLIKTRGQQVTLRCSSQSGHNTVSWYQQALGQGPQFIFQYYREEENGRGNFPPRFSGLQFPNYSSELNVNALELDDSALYLCASSLAGRSYEQYFGPGTRLTVT.

V and J are TRBV28 and TRBJ1-1; D possibly corresponds to TRBD1 (6 bases). This CDR3 is built from 15 residues. Trimming stripped 4 bases from V and 3 bases from J, with 15 bases between. The V gene's germline CDR1 is MDHEN and CDR2 SYDVKM. The DNA of the CDR3 is TGTGCCAGCAGTTCTAGGATGGGGGCGGACACTGAAGCTTTCTTT. Its protein product is CASSSRMGADTEAFF.